This T cell receptor beta chain was recovered during a study of CD8 T cells in Susac syndrome. After extraction with the RNeasy kit, 0.5 to 1 ug of the RNA was reverse transcribed using random hexamers. From the immunoSEQ multiplex PCR reads, TCRdb called clonotypes with MiXCR, one entry per CDR3 protein. This table has 160,000 or so distinct CDR3 sequences, around 90% appearing once. Germline V gene data show CDR1 as KGHDR and CDR2 as SFDVKD. The CDR3 loop spans 13 amino acids. The V and J ends lost 0 bases and 6 bases respectively, with 8 bases between them. Peripheral blood CD8+ and CD4+ T cells were profiled by TCR beta sequencing. Healthy donors were controls matched for age and sex. Negative isolation yielded the CD8+ and CD4+ T cells, while FACS enriched the TEMRA cells. This clonotype was seen more than once but under ten times.

The clonotype was recovered from a human donor in good health. The sequenced sample was CD4+ T cells from PBMCs. V usage is TRBV24-1 and J usage is TRBJ2-7, with unresolved D. The CDR3 DNA is TGTGCCACCAGTGATTTGGGCACGACCGAGCAGTACTTC. Protein: CATSDLGTTEQYF.